This T cell receptor beta chain is drawn from a study of blood T cell repertoires in COVID-19. At the level of the study: Acute and convalescent COVID-19 samples came from the United States, Italy and Spain.

This clone was seen once. Participant age was roughly 18 to 90 years, and participants resided in about two dozen US areas. Participant-reported clinical history was the basis for cohort assignment. Libraries were prepared by immunoSEQ multiplex PCR; TCRdb keeps only in-frame clonotypes and omits some of them. The repertoire holds hundreds of thousands of clones, with roughly 87% as singletons. The trim removed 0 bases at V and 1 base at J, leaving 7 bases unmatched. Germline V gives CDR1 LGHDT, CDR2 YNNKEL (reference sequence). This CDR3 has 18 residues. The sequence was collected from a woman in her thirties who had recovered from COVID-19. The specimen was PBMCs or T cells enriched from blood (not recorded which). The genes are TRBV3-1 (or the pseudogene TRBV3-2) and TRBJ2-2, with 8 bases fitting TRBD2. The DNA for the CDR3 is TGTGCCAGCAGCCAAGATCTTCCCGGGGGGGGGAACACCGGGGAGCTGTTTTTT. Translated, it gives CASSQDLPGGGNTGELFF.